One T cell receptor (beta chain) is described in this entry. What it binds is not known. The data were obtained in a study of T cell responses to AZD1222 COVID-19 vaccine. Study-level points and caveats: Donors skewed white British and female; clonal diversity was possibly underestimated.

The repertoire was sequenced with immunoSEQ multiplex PCR; TCRdb's copy has only in-frame clones and lacks some. Of nearly 90,000 clones in the sample, around 88% were seen once. The length of the CDR3 is 12 residues. V lost 7 bases to trimming and J lost 4 bases, with 8 bases between them. This rearrangement joins TRBV12-3 or TRBV12-4 to TRBJ1-5; D unclear. This TCR was sampled from an adult in good health. Material: peripheral blood, obtained on day 0 of MenACWY control vaccination. This chain's CDR3 is CASTEFNQPQHF. The CDR3 DNA reads as TGTGCCAGCACGGAATTTAATCAGCCCCAGCATTTT.